This T cell receptor beta chain was found in a study of T cells in Graves' hyperthyroidism and ophthalmopathy. Study-wide results and caveats: In blood, most of the thyroid clonotypes expanded above 0.001 were also present.

This clonotype has ten or more counts. The target antigen is unknown. Germline assignment: CDR1 MNHNS and CDR2 SASEGT. There are 15 residues in the CDR3. V was cut by 7 bases and J by 2 bases, with 15 bases left in between. RNA transcripts yielded amplified TCR beta CDR3 regions. A set of HTBI primers served as the primers for a first-round RT-PCR of the TCR CDR3. TCRdb redid the calling of the multiplex PCR reads with MiXCR, one entry per CDR3 protein. The sample has 200,000 to 250,000 distinct CDR3 sequences, about 15% seen once. The sequence came from a woman under 30 with Graves' ophthalmopathy. The sequenced material came from blood. The V call is TRBV6-1, the J call TRBJ2-4; D is perhaps TRBD2 (5 bases). The DNA of the CDR3 is TGTGCCAGCACCCTCCGGGGTTCGACCAAAAACATTCAGTACTTC. It specifies CASTLRGSTKNIQYF.